Each of the 20 T cell receptor beta chains below was sequenced from the same sample in a study of T cells after yellow fever vaccination. TCRdb passed the 5' RACE reads through MiXCR, listing each CDR3 protein once. The sample contains around 63,000 distinct CDR3 sequences, 7.4% of which appear only once. Sequences were derived from CD8+ T cells sorted from PBMCs, sampled 15 days after the yellow fever booster vaccination. Every receptor here comes from a man aged 25-40 years who received the YFV17D yellow fever vaccine.

V gene TRBV20-1 combines with J gene TRBJ2-7, with D tentatively TRBD1 (6 bases). V was trimmed by 1 base and J by 2 bases, leaving 21 bases between them. The CDR3 spans 17 residues. The germline V gene has CDR1 DFQATT and CDR2 SNEGSKA (reference sequence). CDR3: CSARVAEGRTVTYEQYF. The CDR3 nucleotides read TGCAGTGCTAGAGTCGCTGAAGGCAGGACAGTAACCTACGAGCAGTACTTC.

The CDR3 DNA follows: TGTGCCAGCCAATATGCAGACAGCTCCTCCTACGAGCAGTACTTC. Encoded protein: CASQYADSSSYEQYF. V gene TRBV6-1 combines with J gene TRBJ2-7, with D possibly TRBD1 on 5 matching bases. Germline V CDR1 and CDR2: MNHNS, SASEGT. V lost 8 bases and J 0 bases, leaving 17 bases between the germline ends. CDR3 size: 15 residues.

This clonotype has a count of ten or more. This chain links TRBV10-3 with TRBJ2-7; 8 nucleotides line up with TRBD2. Germline-derived CDR1 and CDR2 are ENHRY and SYGVKD. V shed 6 bases and J 4 bases; nucleotides not matched to a gene: 14. This CDR3 comprises 16 residues. CDR3 nucleotides: TGTGCCATCAGCGCCCCGGAAGTTAGCGGGATTTACGAGCAGTACTTC. This translates into CAISAPEVSGIYEQYF.

This clonotype was detected many times. V gene TRBV9 combines with J gene TRBJ2-1; D is undetermined. CDR3 length: 15 amino acids. The germline V gene has CDR1 SGDLS and CDR2 YYNGEE. Deletions cut 0 bases from V and 6 bases from J, with 13 bases between. This chain's CDR3 is CASSVGSGAANEQFF. The CDR3, as DNA: TGTGCCAGCAGCGTAGGATCAGGAGCTGCCAATGAGCAGTTCTTC. The entire variable domain, with the rest obtained from reference TRBV9 and TRBJ2-1, is as follows: DSGVTQTPKHLITATGQRVTLRCSPRSGDLSVYWYQQSLDQGLQFLIQYYNGEERAKGNILERFSAQQFPDLHSELNLSSLELGDSALYFCASSVGSGAANEQFFGPGTRLTVL.

This chain joins TRBV11-2 and TRBJ2-7; D might be TRBD1 or TRBD2, each matching 5 bases. Trimming shortened V by 5 bases and J by 2 bases, and 25 bases separated the two germline ends. This CDR3 is built from 18 residues. CDR1 is SGHAT, CDR2 FQNNGV, per germline. The CDR3 loop is CASSTGTHRRDGTYEQYF. The CDR3 nucleotides read TGTGCCAGCAGCACAGGAACCCATAGACGGGACGGAACCTACGAGCAGTACTTC.

This clonotype was recorded at least ten times. The V call is TRBV3-1, the J call TRBJ1-3; the D is unclear. CDR1 and CDR2 (germline): LGHDT, YNNKEL (reference sequence). Trimming removed 2 bases at V and 4 bases at J, with 12 bases between. The CDR3 is 15 residues long. The CDR3 nucleotides are TGTGCCAGCAGCCAACGTCGGGCCTCCGGAAACACCATATATTTT. It codes for CASSQRRASGNTIYF.

This clonotype showed up many times. J is TRBJ1-5 and V is TRBV24-1, with D perhaps TRBD1 (5 bases). From germline, CDR1 is KGHDR and CDR2 SFDVKD. The length of the CDR3 is 17 residues. Trimming shortened V by 0 bases and J by 3 bases, and 14 bases separated the two germline ends. The CDR3 sequence: CATSDLLSDSYNQPQHF. Written as DNA, the CDR3 is TGTGCCACCAGTGATTTGCTAAGCGACAGCTACAATCAGCCCCAGCATTTT.

This clonotype was detected ten times or more. The genes are TRBV30 and TRBJ2-7; D gene unclear. The CDR3 consists of 13 residues. Germline V lookup: CDR1 GTSNPN, CDR2 SVGIG (reference sequence). V lost 0 bases and J 5 bases, leaving 11 bases between the germline ends. The CDR3 nucleotides are TGTGCCTGGAGTGTAGATTTGTTGGACGAGCAGTACTTC. This codes for CAWSVDLLDEQYF.

This clonotype was observed many times. The chain is built from TRBV28 and TRBJ2-5; TRBD1 matches at 7 bases. Germline assignment: CDR1 MDHEN and CDR2 SYDVKM. CDR3 length: 14 amino acids. J gave up 3 bases and V 6 bases, and 7 bases lay outside the gene matches. CDR3 protein: CASSGAGTEETQYF. The CDR3 nucleotides are TGTGCCAGCAGCGGAGCCGGGACAGAAGAGACCCAGTACTTC.

This clonotype occurred many times. The chain is built from TRBV2 and TRBJ2-7; TRBD2 aligns across 7 bases. This CDR3 contains 13 residues. Losses at the gene ends were 10 bases for V and 2 bases for J; bases not matched to a gene: 8. Germline lookup yields CDR1 SNHLY and CDR2 FYNNEI. The chain's CDR3 is CATQEAGTYEQYF. CDR3 in DNA: TGTGCCACCCAAGAAGCGGGAACCTACGAGCAGTACTTC. Complete variable domain (other parts from reference TRBV2 and TRBJ2-7): EPEVTQTPSHQVTQMGQEVILRCVPISNHLYFYWYRQILGQKVEFLVSFYNNEISEKSEIFDDQFSVERPDGSNFTLKIRSTKLEDSAMYFCATQEAGTYEQYFGPGTRLTVT.

This clonotype was counted many times. V is TRBV5-6 and J is TRBJ2-1; perhaps TRBD2 as D (6 bases). This CDR3 has 15 residues. V lost 1 base to trimming and J lost 7 bases, with 15 bases between them. CDR1 and CDR2 (germline): SGHDT, YYEEEE. CDR3 sequence: CASSLSGVGSNEQFF. The CDR3 DNA is TGTGCCAGCAGCTTGTCGGGAGTCGGTAGTAATGAGCAGTTCTTC.

Regarding this clonotype: One junction end disagrees with the germline gene, perhaps due to a read error. This chain connects TRBV7-2 to TRBJ2-3; 7 bases are shared with TRBD1. Germline CDR1 and CDR2: SGHTA and FQGNSA. CDR3 length: 14 amino acids. The CDR3, as DNA: TGTGCCAGCAGTCGTTCGACAGGGACAGATACGCAGTGTTTT. Residues: CASSRSTGTDTQCF. Complete variable domain (other parts from reference TRBV7-2 and TRBJ2-3): GAGVSQSPSNKVTEKGKDVELRCDPISGHTALYWYRQSLGQGLEFLIYFQGNSAPDKSGLPSDRFSAERTGGSVSTLTIQRTQQEDSAVYLCASSRSTGTDTQCFGPGTRLTVL.

J is TRBJ1-2 and V is TRBV5-1, with D tentatively TRBD1 (5 bases). The CDR3 covers 11 residues. Deletions cut 7 bases from V and 4 bases from J, with 8 bases between. Germline-derived CDR1 and CDR2 are SGHRS and YFSETQ. This chain's CDR3 is CASQGTYGYTF. CDR3 nucleotide sequence: TGCGCCAGCCAGGGAACCTATGGCTACACCTTC.

This clonotype was found many times. V usage is TRBV29-1 and J usage is TRBJ2-2, with 12 bases matching TRBD1. CDR3 length: 16 residues. The germline V gene has CDR1 SQVTM and CDR2 ANQGSEA. V gave up 1 base and J gave up 6 bases; unmatched junction bases: 6. For the CDR3, the DNA is TGCAGCGTTGAAGGGGGGGACAGGGGGCAGGCCGGGGAGCTGTTTTTT. Amino acids: CSVEGGDRGQAGELFF.

The table lists this clonotype with many counts. The V call is TRBV20-1, the J call TRBJ2-1; D possibly uses TRBD1 or TRBD2 (6 bases each). The CDR3 is made up of 18 amino acids. Germline V gene lookup returns CDR1 DFQATT and CDR2 SNEGSKA (reference sequence). The V gene lost 6 bases and the J gene lost 2 bases, with 26 bases spanning the gap. CDR3 residues: CSANGAPVTGATYNEQFF. Written as DNA, the CDR3 is TGCAGTGCCAATGGGGCCCCGGTGACGGGGGCAACCTACAATGAGCAGTTCTTC.

This clonotype was picked up many times. CDR3: CSVGTSVGSSSYEQYF. Written as DNA, the CDR3 is TGCAGCGTTGGTACATCGGTTGGCAGCTCCTCCTACGAGCAGTACTTC. The chain is built from TRBV29-1 and TRBJ2-7; D gene ambiguous. The CDR3 has 16 amino acids. V dropped 4 bases and J dropped 0 bases, with 19 bases sitting between them. Germline CDR1 is SQVTM and CDR2 is ANQGSEA.

This clonotype was observed a few times. The chain carries TRBV4-3 and TRBJ2-1; 10 bases are shared with TRBD1. Per the germline V gene, CDR1 is LGHNA and CDR2 is YSLEER. Trimming cost V 4 bases and J 9 bases; bases outside gene matches: 9. The CDR3 is 15 amino acids. The CDR3 spells CASSPTGQGRGEQFF. CDR3 nucleotide sequence: TGCGCCAGCAGCCCTACGGGACAGGGGCGGGGTGAGCAGTTCTTC.

This clonotype was observed many times. This rearrangement joins TRBV5-1 to TRBJ2-5; D remains unclear. Germline lookup yields CDR1 SGHRS and CDR2 YFSETQ. This CDR3 is built from 14 residues. Trimming stripped 0 bases from V and 2 bases from J, with 8 bases between. The CDR3 DNA reads TGCGCCAGCAGCTTGGACGTAACTCAAGAGACCCAGTACTTC. This translates into CASSLDVTQETQYF.

Regarding this clonotype: This may arise from a read error, as a much more abundant clone is one base away. The V and J genes are TRBV6-2 or TRBV6-3 and TRBJ1-5, with no clear D. Germline lookup yields CDR1 MNHEY and CDR2 SVGEGT. The CDR3 consists of 13 residues. V was cut by 4 bases and J by 7 bases, with 11 bases left in between. The CDR3 spells CASSSWGGQPQHF. The CDR3 nucleotides are TGTGCCAGCAGTTCTTGGGGTGGACAGCCCCAGCATTTT.

This clonotype was counted many times. The chain is built from TRBV4-3 and TRBJ2-5; 8 positions match TRBD2. The CDR3 runs to 17 residues. Per the germline V gene, CDR1 is LGHNA and CDR2 is YSLEER. V was pared by 3 bases and J by 3 bases, with 12 bases of the junction left unmatched. The CDR3 nucleotides are TGCGCCAGCAGCCAGAGTATAACAGCGGGGGTCGAAGAGACCCAGTACTTC. Its translation is CASSQSITAGVEETQYF.